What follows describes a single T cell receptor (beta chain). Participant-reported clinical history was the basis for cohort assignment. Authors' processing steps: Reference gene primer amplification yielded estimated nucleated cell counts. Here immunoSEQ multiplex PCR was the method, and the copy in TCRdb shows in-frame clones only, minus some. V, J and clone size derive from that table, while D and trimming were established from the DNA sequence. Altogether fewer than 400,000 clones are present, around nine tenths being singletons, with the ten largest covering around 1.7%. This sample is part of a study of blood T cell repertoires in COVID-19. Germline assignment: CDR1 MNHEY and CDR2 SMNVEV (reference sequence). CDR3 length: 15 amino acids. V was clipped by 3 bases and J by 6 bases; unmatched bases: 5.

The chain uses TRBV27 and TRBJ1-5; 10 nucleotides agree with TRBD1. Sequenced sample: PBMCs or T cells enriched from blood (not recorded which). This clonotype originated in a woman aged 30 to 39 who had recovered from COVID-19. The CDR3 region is CASSFGTGVSQPQHF. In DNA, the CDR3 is TGTGCCAGCAGTTTCGGGACAGGGGTAAGTCAGCCCCAGCATTTT.